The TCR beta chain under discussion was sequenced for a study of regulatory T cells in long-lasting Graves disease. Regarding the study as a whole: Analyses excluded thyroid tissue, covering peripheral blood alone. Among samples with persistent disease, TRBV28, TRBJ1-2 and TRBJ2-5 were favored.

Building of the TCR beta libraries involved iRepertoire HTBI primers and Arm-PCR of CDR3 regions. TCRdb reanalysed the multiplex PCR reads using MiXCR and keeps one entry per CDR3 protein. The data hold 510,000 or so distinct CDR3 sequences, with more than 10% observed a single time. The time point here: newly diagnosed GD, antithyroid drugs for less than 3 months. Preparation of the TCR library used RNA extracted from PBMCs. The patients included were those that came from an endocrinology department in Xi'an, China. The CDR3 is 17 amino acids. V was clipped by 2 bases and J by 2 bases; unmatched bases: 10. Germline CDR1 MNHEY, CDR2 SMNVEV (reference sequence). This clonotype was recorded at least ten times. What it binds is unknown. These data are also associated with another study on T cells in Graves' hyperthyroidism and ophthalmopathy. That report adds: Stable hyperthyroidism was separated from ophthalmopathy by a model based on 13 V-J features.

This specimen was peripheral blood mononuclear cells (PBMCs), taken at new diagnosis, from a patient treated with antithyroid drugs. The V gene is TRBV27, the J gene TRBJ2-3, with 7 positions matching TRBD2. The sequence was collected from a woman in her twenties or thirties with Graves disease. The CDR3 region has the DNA TGTGCCAGCAGTTTACGAAAGGCTAGCGGTTACACAGATACGCAGTATTTT. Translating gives CASSLRKASGYTDTQYF.